Each of the 27 T cell receptor beta chains below was sequenced from the same sample in a study of shared clonotypes between healthy human individuals. Here immunoSEQ multiplex PCR was the method, and the copy in TCRdb shows in-frame clones only, minus some. The sample contains millions of clones, over 85% of which appear only once. Source material: naive CD4+ T cells sorted from blood. The sample's subset: CD45RA+ positively selected. The receptors were gathered from a man younger than 35 in good health.

The J gene is TRBJ1-4, the V gene TRBV6-5; TRBD1 might be the D (5 bases). Trimming pared 6 bases from V and 8 bases from J, leaving 13 bases between. CDR1 and CDR2 from the germline V gene are MNHEY and SVGAGI. The CDR3 is made up of 13 amino acids. The CDR3 nucleotides are TGTGCCAGCAGACCCCCAGGGAGCGAAAAACTGTTTTTT. Amino acids: CASRPPGSEKLFF.

The genes are TRBV19 and TRBJ1-1, with 9 bases matching TRBD1. The germline CDR1 and CDR2 sequences are LNHDA and SQIVND (reference sequence). This CDR3 comprises 14 residues. J was trimmed by 5 bases and V by 3 bases; bases with no gene match: 4. This CDR3 is CASSITGGTTEAFF. The CDR3 DNA reads TGTGCCAGTAGTATCACAGGGGGCACGACTGAAGCTTTCTTT.

The gene calls are TRBV30 and TRBJ2-1; 7 nucleotides agree with TRBD2. The CDR3 runs 15 residues. In germline, CDR1 is GTSNPN, CDR2 SVGIG (reference sequence). V lost 0 bases to trimming and J lost 7 bases; unmatched junction nucleotides: 9. In DNA form, the CDR3 reads TGTGCCTGGAGTGTAATCGGGGGGTACGGGAATGAGCAGTTCTTC. This codes for CAWSVIGGYGNEQFF.

The J gene is TRBJ1-2, the V gene TRBV15; 8 bases align to TRBD1. V shed 4 bases and J 6 bases; nucleotides not matched to a gene: 10. The CDR3 runs 15 residues. Germline lookup yields CDR1 LNHNV and CDR2 YYDKDF (reference sequence). Written as DNA, the CDR3 is TGTGCCACCAGCACGCCAGGGGGCCCTCAACATGGCTACACCTTC. Translating gives CATSTPGGPQHGYTF.

The chain couples TRBV2 to TRBJ2-2; D is perhaps TRBD2 (6 bases). The length of the CDR3 is 15 residues. V lost 6 bases, J lost 4 bases, and 15 bases lay in between. The V gene's germline CDR1 is SNHLY and CDR2 FYNNEI. The CDR3 reads CASRDHRGSTGELFF. The CDR3 bases are TGTGCCAGCAGGGACCACCGGGGGTCCACCGGGGAGCTGTTTTTT.

V usage is TRBV30 and J usage is TRBJ1-2; TRBD1 aligns across 9 bases. The V gene end was trimmed by 3 bases and the J gene end by 4 bases; junction bases not matched to a gene: 9. From germline, CDR1 is GTSNPN and CDR2 SVGIG (reference sequence). The CDR3 length is 15 residues. As DNA, the CDR3 is TGTGCCTGGAGCTGGGACAGGGATAATCTCTATGGCTACACCTTC. It yields the protein CAWSWDRDNLYGYTF.

This chain connects TRBV15 to TRBJ1-5; 7 bases are shared with TRBD1. The J segment lost 0 bases and the V segment lost 5 bases, leaving 10 bases of the junction unmatched. This CDR3 has 17 amino acids. Germline lookup yields CDR1 LNHNV and CDR2 YYDKDF (reference sequence). The CDR3 protein is CATSGGTDRYSNQPQHF. CDR3 nucleotides: TGTGCCACCAGCGGGGGGACAGACAGGTATAGCAATCAGCCCCAGCATTTT.

With respect to this clone: The same CDR3 is also encoded by other DNA sequences in this sample. The chain uses TRBV5-1 and TRBJ2-7; 9 nucleotides match TRBD1. The CDR3 is 14 amino acids. Germline CDR1 reads SGHRS; CDR2 reads YFSETQ. V lost 0 bases and J lost 5; bases outside the gene matches: 3. This CDR3 is CASSLEGQGDEQYF. In nucleotides, the CDR3 is TGCGCCAGCAGCTTGGAGGGACAGGGCGACGAGCAGTACTTC.

This rearrangement joins TRBV28 to TRBJ2-6; 8 bases agree with TRBD1. The germline gives CDR1 MDHEN, CDR2 SYDVKM. The CDR3 covers 19 residues. Trimming at V came to 9 bases and at J to 2 bases, leaving 18 bases not matched to a gene. DNA for the CDR3: TGTGCCAGTCAGTTCCCCCCGGACAGGGTATTCCCTGGGGCCAACGTCCTGACTTTC. Protein: CASQFPPDRVFPGANVLTF.

This chain links TRBV5-1 with TRBJ1-2; D gene unclear. Germline V CDR1 and CDR2: SGHRS, YFSETQ. The CDR3 is made up of 13 amino acids. Between the trimmed V and J ends, which lost 2 bases and 2 bases, there was a span of 7 bases. In nucleotides, the CDR3 is TGCGCCAGCAGCTTTGTGGAGAACTATGGCTACACCTTC. This gives the protein CASSFVENYGYTF.

In this sample, this clone turned up a few times. The chain is built from TRBV6-5 and TRBJ1-1, with unresolved D. The CDR3 length is 13 residues. From germline, CDR1 is MNHEY and CDR2 SVGAGI. Trimming removed 4 bases at V and 2 bases at J, with 8 bases between. The CDR3 spells CASSSKGNTEAFF. In nucleotides, the CDR3 is TGTGCCAGCAGTTCGAAGGGAAACACTGAAGCTTTCTTT.

This clone was observed a single time. The chain has TRBV6-5 and TRBJ2-3, with 7 nucleotides matching TRBD2. The V gene end was trimmed by 5 bases and the J gene end by 0 bases; junction bases not matched to a gene: 5. CDR3 length: 15 residues. The V gene's germline CDR1 is MNHEY and CDR2 SVGAGI. The CDR3 protein is CASSQSGISTDTQYF. CDR3 DNA sequence: TGTGCCAGCAGTCAAAGCGGGATAAGCACAGATACGCAGTATTTT.

For the CDR3, the DNA is TGTGCCAGCAGTATGTCGACACAGTCCTATGGCTACACCTTC. Its protein is CASSMSTQSYGYTF. The chain carries TRBV2 and TRBJ1-2; no clear D. This CDR3 spans 14 amino acids. Looked up from germline, CDR1 is SNHLY and CDR2 is FYNNEI. With 5 bases removed from V and 4 bases from J, the gap between germline ends came to 14 bases.

The V gene is TRBV16, the J gene TRBJ1-5; D call uncertain. The CDR3 has 14 amino acids. The V and J ends lost 4 bases and 0 bases respectively, with 7 bases between them. The germline V gene has CDR1 KGHSY and CDR2 FQNENV. CDR3 coding DNA: TGTGCCAGCAGCCGCCAATATAGCAATCAGCCCCAGCATTTT. Protein product: CASSRQYSNQPQHF.

This clone showed up just once. Mismatch with germline at one junction end may stem from a read error. V is TRBV6-1 and J is TRBJ1-1; D not certain. From germline, CDR1 is MNHNS and CDR2 SASEGT. This CDR3 is 13 amino acids long. CDR3 region: CASRGRKNIEAFF. The CDR3 DNA is TGTGCCAGCAGGGGCAGAAAGAACATTGAAGCTTTCTTT.

CDR3 nucleotides: TGTGCCAGCAGTGGGGAGGAGGGATGGGATGGCTACACCTTC. As protein: CASSGEEGWDGYTF. This sequence joins TRBV6-1 and TRBJ1-2; D is unresolved. V was clipped by 4 bases and J by 6 bases, with 15 bases between them. The CDR3 totals 14 residues. Germline V gives CDR1 MNHNS, CDR2 SASEGT.

The rearrangement links TRBV7-9 to TRBJ2-2, with unresolved D. The CDR3 loop spans 15 amino acids. CDR1 SEHNR and CDR2 FQNEAQ come from the germline V gene (reference sequence). Trimming removed 4 bases at V and 2 bases at J, with 11 bases between. Here the CDR3 DNA reads TGTGCCAGCAGCTATGATGTCAGTAACACCGGGGAGCTGTTTTTT. Translated: CASSYDVSNTGELFF. The whole variable domain, filled in from reference TRBV7-9 and TRBJ2-2, reads DTGVSQNPRHKITKRGQNVTFRCDPISEHNRLYWYRQTLGQGPEFLTYFQNEAQLEKSRLLSDRFSAERPKGSFSTLEIQRTEQGDSAMYLCASSYDVSNTGELFFGEGSRLTVL.

On this clone: This same CDR3 is encoded by further DNA sequences in the sample. The J gene is TRBJ2-3, the V gene TRBV5-1; D may match TRBD1 or TRBD2 (6 bases each). The CDR3 has 15 amino acids. Germline-derived CDR1 and CDR2 are SGHRS and YFSETQ. Trimming shortened V by 2 bases and J by 6 bases, and 16 bases separated the two germline ends. The DNA of the CDR3 is TGCGCCAGCAGCTTAGGAGGGGGGTCCACGGATACGCAGTATTTT. The encoded protein is CASSLGGGSTDTQYF.

V is TRBV7-9 and J is TRBJ2-3, with a possible D match to TRBD1 (5 bases). Per the germline V gene, CDR1 is SEHNR and CDR2 is FQNEAQ (reference sequence). The germline V and J ends were trimmed by 1 base and 2 bases, with 7 bases remaining between them. The CDR3 consists of 14 residues. The CDR3 protein is CASSLEGFTDTQYF. The CDR3 nucleotides read TGTGCCAGCAGCTTAGAGGGGTTCACAGATACGCAGTATTTT.

The chain recombines TRBV9 with TRBJ2-5, with 7 bases aligning to TRBD2. The V and J ends lost 3 bases and 5 bases, in that order; junction bases with no gene match: 7. The CDR3 sequence is 14 residues long. Germline V gene sequence: CDR1 SGDLS, CDR2 YYNGEE. CDR3 sequence (DNA): TGTGCCAGCAGCGCCCGAGCGGGGCTCGAGACCCAGTACTTC. This encodes CASSARAGLETQYF.

The genes are TRBV5-8 and TRBJ1-2; no clear D gene. CDR3 length equals 13 residues. Per the germline V gene, CDR1 is SGHTS and CDR2 is YDEGEE. Trimming cost V 1 base and J 8 bases, with 12 bases left between them. The chain's CDR3 is CASSLMTLNGYTF. The CDR3, as DNA: TGTGCCAGCAGCTTGATGACTCTTAACGGCTACACCTTC.

The V gene is TRBV11-2, the J gene TRBJ1-4; D uncertain. In germline, CDR1 is SGHAT, CDR2 FQNNGV. Trimming took off 0 bases at V and 10 bases at J, with 12 bases between the two ends. This CDR3 has 14 amino acids. The CDR3 loop reads CASSLDGRVGKLFF. The CDR3 nucleotides are TGTGCCAGCAGCTTAGATGGCCGCGTTGGAAAACTGTTTTTT.

The chain carries TRBV7-2 and TRBJ2-2, with D hard to call. The germline CDR1 and CDR2 sequences are SGHTA and FQGNSA. The V and J ends lost 5 bases and 6 bases respectively, with 13 bases between them. The CDR3 loop spans 14 amino acids. The CDR3 coding sequence is TGTGCCAGCAGCCCCCAGAAGGTTCCCGGGGAGCTGTTTTTT. Translated, it gives CASSPQKVPGELFF.

This chain joins TRBV19 and TRBJ1-3, with 10 bases aligning to TRBD1. This CDR3 spans 14 amino acids. Germline CDR1 reads LNHDA; CDR2 reads SQIVND (reference sequence). V lost 7 bases to trimming and J lost 4 bases; unmatched junction nucleotides: 4. The CDR3 nucleotides are TGTGCCAGTACGGGACAGGGGCTCGGAAACACCATATATTTT. The encoded protein is CASTGQGLGNTIYF.

This clone was counted a single time. The chain recombines TRBV19 with TRBJ2-1; 12 nucleotides agree with TRBD2. The CDR3 totals 17 residues. The germline V gene has CDR1 LNHDA and CDR2 SQIVND (reference sequence). V dropped 5 bases and J dropped 2; count of bases not matched to a gene: 7. CDR3 nucleotide sequence: TGTGCCAGTAGTCTCCCTAGCGGGAGGGAGACCTACAATGAGCAGTTCTTC. Protein sequence: CASSLPSGRETYNEQFF. The full variable domain, its missing parts supplied by reference TRBV19 and TRBJ2-1, is DGGITQSPKYLFRKEGQNVTLSCEQNLNHDAMYWYRQDPGQGLRLIYYSQIVNDFQKGDIAEGYSVSREKKESFPLTVTSAQKNPTAFYLCASSLPSGRETYNEQFFGPGTRLTVL.

The chain employs TRBV28 and TRBJ1-5; TRBD1 aligns across 11 bases. V dropped 5 bases and J dropped 4; count of bases not matched to a gene: 4. Germline CDR1 MDHEN, CDR2 SYDVKM. CDR3 length equals 15 residues. The CDR3: CASSLDRGQNQPQHF. CDR3 DNA sequence: TGTGCCAGCAGTCTGGACAGGGGGCAAAATCAGCCCCAGCATTTT.

The chain combines TRBV18 with TRBJ2-3, with 7 bases that match TRBD1. CDR1 KGHSH and CDR2 LQKENI come from the germline V gene. The CDR3 consists of 14 residues. Losses at the gene ends were 5 bases for V and 3 bases for J; bases not matched to a gene: 5. CDR3 residues: CASSKGTVTDTQYF. CDR3 in DNA: TGTGCCAGCTCAAAGGGGACAGTGACAGATACGCAGTATTTT.